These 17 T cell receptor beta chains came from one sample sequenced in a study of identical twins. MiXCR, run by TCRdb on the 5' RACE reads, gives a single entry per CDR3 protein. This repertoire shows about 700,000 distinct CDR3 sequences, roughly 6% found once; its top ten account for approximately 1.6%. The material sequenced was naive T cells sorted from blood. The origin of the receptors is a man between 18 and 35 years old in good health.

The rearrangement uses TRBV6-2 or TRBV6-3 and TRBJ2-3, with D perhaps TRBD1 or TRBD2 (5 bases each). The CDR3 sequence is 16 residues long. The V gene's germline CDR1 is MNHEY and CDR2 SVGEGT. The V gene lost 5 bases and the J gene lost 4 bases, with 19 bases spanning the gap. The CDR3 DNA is TGTGCCAGCAGTCCTCAGACCCCTAGGGACCCAGATACGCAGTATTTT. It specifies CASSPQTPRDPDTQYF.

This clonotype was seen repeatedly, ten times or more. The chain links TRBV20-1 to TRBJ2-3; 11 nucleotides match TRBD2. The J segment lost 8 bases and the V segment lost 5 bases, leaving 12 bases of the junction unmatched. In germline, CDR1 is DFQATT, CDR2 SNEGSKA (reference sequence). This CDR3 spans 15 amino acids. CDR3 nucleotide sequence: TGCAGTGCTCGACAGGTAGCGGGAGGGCCAGGTACGCAGTATTTT. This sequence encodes CSARQVAGGPGTQYF.

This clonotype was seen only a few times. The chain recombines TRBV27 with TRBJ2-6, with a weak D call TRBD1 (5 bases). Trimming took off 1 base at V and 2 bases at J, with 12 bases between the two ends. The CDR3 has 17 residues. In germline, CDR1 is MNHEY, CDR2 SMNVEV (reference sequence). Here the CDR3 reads CASSLWQGTTGANVLTF. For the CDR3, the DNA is TGTGCCAGCAGTTTATGGCAGGGTACGACTGGGGCCAACGTCCTGACTTTC. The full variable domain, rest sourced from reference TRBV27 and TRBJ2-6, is EAQVTQNPRYLITVTGKKLTVTCSQNMNHEYMSWYRQDPGLGLRQIYYSMNVEVTDKGDVPEGYKVSRKEKRNFPLILESPSPNQTSLYFCASSLWQGTTGANVLTFGAGSRLTVL.

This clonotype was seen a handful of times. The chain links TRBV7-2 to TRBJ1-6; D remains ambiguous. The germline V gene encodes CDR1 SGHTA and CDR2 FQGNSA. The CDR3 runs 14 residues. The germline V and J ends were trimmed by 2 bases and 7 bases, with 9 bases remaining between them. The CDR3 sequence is CASSLRDLNSPLHF. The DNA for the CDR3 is TGTGCCAGCAGCTTAAGGGATTTAAATTCACCCCTCCACTTT.

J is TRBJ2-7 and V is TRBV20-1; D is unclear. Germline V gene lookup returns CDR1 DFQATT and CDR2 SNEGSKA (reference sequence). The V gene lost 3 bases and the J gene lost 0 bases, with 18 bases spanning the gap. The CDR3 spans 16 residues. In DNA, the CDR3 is TGCAGTGCTAGTCCTATCGACTCCTCGAGCTCCTACGAGCAGTACTTC. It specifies CSASPIDSSSSYEQYF.

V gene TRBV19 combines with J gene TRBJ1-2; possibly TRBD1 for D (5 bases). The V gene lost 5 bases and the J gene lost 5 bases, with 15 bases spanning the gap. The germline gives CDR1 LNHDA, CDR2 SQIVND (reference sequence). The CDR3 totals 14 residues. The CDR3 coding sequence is TGTGCCAGTAGTGTGTTGGGGACGCAATATGGCTACACCTTC. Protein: CASSVLGTQYGYTF.

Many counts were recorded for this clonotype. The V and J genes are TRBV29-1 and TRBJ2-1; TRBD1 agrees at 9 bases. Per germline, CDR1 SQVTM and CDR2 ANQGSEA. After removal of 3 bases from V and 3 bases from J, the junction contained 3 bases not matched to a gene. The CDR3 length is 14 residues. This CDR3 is CSVDRTGVYNEQFF. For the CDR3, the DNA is TGCAGCGTTGATCGGACAGGGGTCTACAATGAGCAGTTCTTC.

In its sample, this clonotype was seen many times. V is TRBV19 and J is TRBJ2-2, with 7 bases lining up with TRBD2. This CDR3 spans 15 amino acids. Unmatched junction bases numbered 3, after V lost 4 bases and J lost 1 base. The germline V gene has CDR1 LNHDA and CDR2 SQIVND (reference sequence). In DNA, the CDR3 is TGTGCCAGTAGTACGGGAGGAAGGAACACCGGGGAGCTGTTTTTT. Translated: CASSTGGRNTGELFF.

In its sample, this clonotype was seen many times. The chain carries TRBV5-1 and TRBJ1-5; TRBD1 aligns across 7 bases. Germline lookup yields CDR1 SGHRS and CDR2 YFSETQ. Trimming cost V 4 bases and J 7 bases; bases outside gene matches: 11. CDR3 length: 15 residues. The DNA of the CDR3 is TGCGCCAGCAGCCCATCGGGACAGTCTAAACAGCCCCAGCATTTT. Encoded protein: CASSPSGQSKQPQHF.

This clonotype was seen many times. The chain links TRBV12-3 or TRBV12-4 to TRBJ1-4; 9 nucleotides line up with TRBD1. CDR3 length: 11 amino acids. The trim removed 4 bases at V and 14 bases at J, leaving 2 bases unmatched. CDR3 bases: TGTGCCAGCAGTTCACAGGGGGCCCTGTTTTTT. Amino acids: CASSSQGALFF.

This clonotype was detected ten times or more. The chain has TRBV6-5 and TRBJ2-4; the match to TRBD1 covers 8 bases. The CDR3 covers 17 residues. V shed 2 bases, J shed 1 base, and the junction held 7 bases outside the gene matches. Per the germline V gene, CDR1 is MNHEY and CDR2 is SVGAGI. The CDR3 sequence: CASSYGEDRAAKNIQYF. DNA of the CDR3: TGTGCCAGCAGTTACGGAGAGGACAGGGCGGCCAAAAACATTCAGTACTTC.

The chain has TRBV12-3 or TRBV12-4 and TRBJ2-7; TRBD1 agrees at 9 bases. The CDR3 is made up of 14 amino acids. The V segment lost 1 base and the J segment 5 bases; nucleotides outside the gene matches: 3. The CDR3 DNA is TGTGCCAGCAGTTTAGGGACAGGGGTACACGAGCAGTACTTC. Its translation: CASSLGTGVHEQYF.

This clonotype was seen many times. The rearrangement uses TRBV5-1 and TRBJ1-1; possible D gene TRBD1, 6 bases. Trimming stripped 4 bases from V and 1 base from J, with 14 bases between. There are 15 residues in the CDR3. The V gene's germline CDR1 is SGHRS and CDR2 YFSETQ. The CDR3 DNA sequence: TGCGCCAGCAGCCCAACGCTGACAGGGAACACTGAAGCTTTCTTT. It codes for CASSPTLTGNTEAFF.

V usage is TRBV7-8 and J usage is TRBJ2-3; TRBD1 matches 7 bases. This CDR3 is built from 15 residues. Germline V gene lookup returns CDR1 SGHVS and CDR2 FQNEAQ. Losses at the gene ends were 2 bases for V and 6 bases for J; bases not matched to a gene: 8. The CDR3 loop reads CASSLLQGPFDTQYF. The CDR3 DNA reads TGTGCCAGCAGCTTATTACAGGGGCCGTTCGATACGCAGTATTTT.

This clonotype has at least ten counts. CDR3 sequence: CAISGNLERETQYF. As DNA, the CDR3 is TGTGCCATCAGTGGTAACTTGGAGAGAGAGACCCAGTACTTC. The chain joins TRBV10-3 to TRBJ2-5; no clear D. The CDR3 length is 14 residues. CDR1 and CDR2 from the germline V gene are ENHRY and SYGVKD. Trimming left V 4 bases short and J 4 bases short, with 13 bases between.

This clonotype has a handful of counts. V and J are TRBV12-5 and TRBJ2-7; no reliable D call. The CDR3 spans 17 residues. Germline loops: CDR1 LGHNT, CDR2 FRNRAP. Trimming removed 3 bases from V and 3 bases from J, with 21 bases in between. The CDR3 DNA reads TGTGCTAGTGGTTTTGGAGAAGACATCGCTTGTTACTACGAGCAGTACGTC. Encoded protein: CASGFGEDIACYYEQYV.

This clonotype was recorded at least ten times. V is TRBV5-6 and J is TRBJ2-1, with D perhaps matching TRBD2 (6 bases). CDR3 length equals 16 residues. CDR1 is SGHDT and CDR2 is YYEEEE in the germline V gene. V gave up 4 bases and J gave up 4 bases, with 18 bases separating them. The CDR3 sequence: CASSRLDTVPYNEQFF. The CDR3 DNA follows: TGTGCCAGCAGCAGACTAGACACCGTCCCATACAATGAGCAGTTCTTC.